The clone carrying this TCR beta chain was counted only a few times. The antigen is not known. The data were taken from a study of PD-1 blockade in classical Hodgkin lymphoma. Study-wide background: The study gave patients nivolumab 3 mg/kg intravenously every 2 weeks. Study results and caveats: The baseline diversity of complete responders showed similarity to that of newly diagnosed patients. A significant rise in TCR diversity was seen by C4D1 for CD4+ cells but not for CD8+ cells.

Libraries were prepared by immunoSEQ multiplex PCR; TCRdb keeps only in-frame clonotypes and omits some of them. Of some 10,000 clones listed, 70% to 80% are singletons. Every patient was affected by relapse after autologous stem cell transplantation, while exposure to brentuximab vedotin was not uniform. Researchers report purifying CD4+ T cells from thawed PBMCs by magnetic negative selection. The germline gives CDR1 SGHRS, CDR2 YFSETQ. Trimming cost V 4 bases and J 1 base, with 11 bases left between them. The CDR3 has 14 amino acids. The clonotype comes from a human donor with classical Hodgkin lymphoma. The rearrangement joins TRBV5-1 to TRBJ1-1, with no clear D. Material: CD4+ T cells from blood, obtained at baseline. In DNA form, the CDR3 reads TGCGCCAGCAGCCAAACACCAGCGAACACTGAAGCTTTCTTT. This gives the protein CASSQTPANTEAFF.